The clone carrying this T cell receptor (beta chain) was seen a few times. This sample was included in a study of cytomegalovirus exposure and HLA in healthy donors. CDR1 and CDR2 (germline): MNHNY, SVGAGI (reference sequence). The CDR3 sequence is 12 residues long. V was clipped by 2 bases and J by 4 bases, with 3 bases between them. Donors counted as nominally healthy when sampled, yet unrecorded immune exposures were likely. The PCR had 60 Vbeta and 13 Jbeta primers. The repertoire was sequenced with immunoSEQ multiplex PCR; TCRdb's copy has only in-frame clones and lacks some. This table has around 160,000 clones, approximately 77% appearing once.

The chain combines TRBV6-6 with TRBJ2-1; no clear D gene. Material: PBMCs. The receptor's source is a male donor in good health and CMV-seropositive. The CDR3 is CASSYEYNEQFF. The CDR3 region has the DNA TGTGCCAGCAGTTACGAGTACAATGAGCAGTTCTTC.